The 27 T cell receptor beta chains in this list originate from one sample, sequenced in a study of T cell responses to AZD1222 COVID-19 vaccine. This table comes from immunoSEQ multiplex PCR, and its TCRdb copy is limited to in-frame clones, with some not included. Of 150,000 to 200,000 clones in the sample, about nine tenths were seen once. The material was peripheral blood, obtained 28 days after the second AZD1222 dose. Receptor source: an adult who received the AZD1222 COVID-19 vaccine.

V is TRBV19 and J is TRBJ2-1; D not certain. The CDR3 covers 13 residues. Between the trimmed V and J ends, which lost 7 bases and 4 bases, there was a span of 11 bases. Germline V gene sequence: CDR1 LNHDA, CDR2 SQIVND (reference sequence). The chain's CDR3 is CASTPLGYNEQFF. The CDR3 DNA reads TGTGCCAGTACCCCCTTAGGGTACAATGAGCAGTTCTTC.

This chain connects TRBV16 to TRBJ1-3; TRBD1 might be the D (6 bases). V was trimmed by 2 bases and J by 0 bases, leaving 11 bases between them. The CDR3 is made up of 16 amino acids. The germline CDR1 and CDR2 sequences are KGHSY and FQNENV. The CDR3 sequence: CASSQMTGASGNTIYF. The CDR3 coding sequence is TGTGCCAGCAGCCAAATGACAGGAGCCTCTGGAAACACCATATATTTT.

The chain couples TRBV19 to TRBJ1-5; tentative D call: TRBD1 (5 bases). The ends were cut back, 10 bases at V and 2 bases at J, with 15 bases in the middle. The CDR3 is 14 amino acids. Germline assignment: CDR1 LNHDA and CDR2 SQIVND (reference sequence). The CDR3 reads CATAGSAGNQPQHF. CDR3 in DNA: TGTGCCACCGCAGGGAGTGCGGGCAATCAGCCCCAGCATTTT.

The rearrangement joins TRBV9 to TRBJ2-5, with unresolved D. V lost 3 bases, J lost 0 bases, and 15 bases lay in between. The CDR3 has 16 residues. From germline, CDR1 is SGDLS and CDR2 YYNGEE. DNA for the CDR3: TGTGCCAGCAGCGCCCAGGCAGGCCGGTACCAAGAGACCCAGTACTTC. Protein: CASSAQAGRYQETQYF. Filled out from reference TRBV9 and TRBJ2-5, the complete variable domain reads DSGVTQTPKHLITATGQRVTLRCSPRSGDLSVYWYQQSLDQGLQFLIQYYNGEERAKGNILERFSAQQFPDLHSELNLSSLELGDSALYFCASSAQAGRYQETQYFGPGTRLLVL.

This sequence joins TRBV6-5 and TRBJ1-5; 7 nucleotides align to TRBD1. Germline CDR1 reads MNHEY; CDR2 reads SVGAGI. The trim removed 10 bases at V and 4 bases at J, leaving 4 bases unmatched. The CDR3 covers 12 residues. Here the CDR3 DNA reads TGTGCCATCAGGACAGGTAATCAGCCCCAGCATTTT. It specifies CAIRTGNQPQHF.

The chain employs TRBV19 and TRBJ2-3; D is perhaps TRBD2 (8 bases). V was trimmed by 3 bases and J by 4 bases, leaving 26 bases between them. The CDR3 contains 19 residues. The V gene's germline CDR1 is LNHDA and CDR2 SQIVND (reference sequence). The CDR3 DNA follows: TGTGCCAGTAGTATCGACAGGGTGGGAGCGGGAGTGAACCCAGATACGCAGTATTTT. Amino acids: CASSIDRVGAGVNPDTQYF.

The rearrangement links TRBV3-1 (or the pseudogene TRBV3-2) to TRBJ1-4; D perhaps matches TRBD1 (6 bases). Trimming removed 4 bases at V and 0 bases at J, with 9 bases between. Germline assignment: CDR1 LGHDT and CDR2 YNNKEL (reference sequence). The CDR3 loop spans 15 amino acids. Here the CDR3 reads CASSLGTTTNEKLFF. Here the CDR3 DNA reads TGTGCCAGCAGCCTGGGGACAACAACTAATGAAAAACTGTTTTTT.

The gene calls are TRBV28 and TRBJ1-3, with D perhaps TRBD1 (5 bases). There are 16 residues in the CDR3. V was pared by 6 bases and J by 0 bases, with 15 bases between. Germline loops: CDR1 MDHEN, CDR2 SYDVKM. CDR3 sequence: CASSSTGDPSGNTIYF. The CDR3 bases are TGTGCCAGCAGCTCCACAGGCGACCCCTCTGGAAACACCATATATTTT.

The chain links TRBV6-5 to TRBJ1-2; possibly TRBD1 for D (5 bases). Germline assignment: CDR1 MNHEY and CDR2 SVGAGI. The CDR3 totals 16 residues. V was trimmed by 2 bases and J by 8 bases, leaving 21 bases between them. The CDR3 loop reads CASSYGRRARNSGYTF. The CDR3 bases are TGTGCCAGCAGTTACGGCCGCAGGGCCCGCAACTCCGGCTACACCTTC.

The chain is built from TRBV19 and TRBJ1-6; maybe TRBD1 (6 bases). Deletions cut 4 bases from V and 6 bases from J, with 16 bases between. This CDR3 contains 16 residues. The germline CDR1 and CDR2 sequences are LNHDA and SQIVND (reference sequence). The CDR3 coding sequence is TGTGCCAGTAGTAGGAGTGCGGGGGCGAGTAATTCACCCCTCCACTTT. It codes for CASSRSAGASNSPLHF.

The V call is TRBV27, the J call TRBJ1-6; D is unresolved. CDR3 length equals 17 residues. Germline values: CDR1 MNHEY, CDR2 SMNVEV (reference sequence). The germline V and J ends were trimmed by 4 bases and 6 bases, with 19 bases remaining between them. The CDR3, as DNA: TGTGCCAGCAGTTCGTACCCCCCGCAGATCTTTAATTCACCCCTCCACTTT. Its protein product is CASSSYPPQIFNSPLHF.

J is TRBJ1-6 and V is TRBV4-1; the D is unclear. V gave up 0 bases and J gave up 10 bases, with 13 bases separating them. The germline V gene has CDR1 MGHRA and CDR2 YSYEKL. CDR3 size: 15 residues. The CDR3 here is CASSQERQVSSPLHF. In DNA form, the CDR3 reads TGCGCCAGCAGCCAAGAAAGGCAGGTCAGCTCACCCCTCCACTTT.

The CDR3 here is CALSGDTQYF. The CDR3 DNA sequence: TGTGCACTTAGCGGAGATACGCAGTATTTT. This chain joins TRBV7-9 and TRBJ2-3, with D tentatively TRBD2 (6 bases). Germline-derived CDR1 and CDR2 are SEHNR and FQNEAQ (reference sequence). The CDR3 has 10 amino acids.

The rearrangement links TRBV2 to TRBJ1-1; TRBD1 aligns across 9 bases. Germline CDR1 SNHLY, CDR2 FYNNEI. This CDR3 has 13 residues. V trimming: 6 bases; J trimming: 3 bases; junction bases outside the gene matches: 2. The CDR3 loop is CASRTGGYTEAFF. In DNA form, the CDR3 reads TGTGCCAGCAGGACAGGGGGATACACTGAAGCTTTCTTT.

The chain has TRBV10-2 and TRBJ2-5, with D unresolved. This CDR3 is built from 12 residues. V gave up 8 bases and J gave up 3 bases, with 10 bases separating them. In germline, CDR1 is WSHSY, CDR2 SAAADI. The CDR3 region has the DNA TGCGCCAGCCTATCTGGGGAAGAGACCCAGTACTTC. This sequence encodes CASLSGEETQYF.

The chain employs TRBV7-3 and TRBJ2-2; a weak D match, TRBD1 (6 bases). This CDR3 contains 16 residues. V lost 4 bases to trimming and J lost 7 bases, with 19 bases between them. In germline, CDR1 is SGHTA, CDR2 FQGTGA. Written as DNA, the CDR3 is TGTGCCAGCAGCTCCTCTATGGGGGCGGGTGGCGGGGAGCTGTTTTTT. This sequence encodes CASSSSMGAGGGELFF.

V gene TRBV14 combines with J gene TRBJ2-7; D gene uncertain. Germline values: CDR1 SGHDN, CDR2 FVKESK. The CDR3 sequence is 13 residues long. V lost 4 bases and J 12 bases, leaving 19 bases between the germline ends. The CDR3: CASSPWDKLATYF. Written as DNA, the CDR3 is TGTGCCAGCAGCCCGTGGGATAAGCTCGCTACGTACTTC.

The CDR3 nucleotides are TGCGCCAGCAGCCAAGAACCTAGCGGAAAATACAATGAGCAGTTCTTC. Its protein product is CASSQEPSGKYNEQFF. The rearrangement uses TRBV4-3 and TRBJ2-1, with 7 nucleotides matching TRBD2. Germline assignment: CDR1 LGHNA and CDR2 YSLEER. J gave up 4 bases and V 0 bases, and 6 bases lay outside the gene matches. The CDR3 has 16 amino acids.

The chain joins TRBV4-3 to TRBJ2-1, with 10 bases fitting TRBD2. Germline CDR1 LGHNA, CDR2 YSLEER. V gave up 6 bases and J gave up 4 bases; unmatched junction bases: 9. This CDR3 has 16 residues. The CDR3 sequence is CASSPYQREGYNEQFF. The CDR3 nucleotides are TGCGCCAGCAGTCCATACCAGCGGGAGGGGTACAATGAGCAGTTCTTC.

The chain recombines TRBV14 with TRBJ2-1; tentative D call: TRBD2 (5 bases). V was pared by 7 bases and J by 14 bases, with 12 bases between. From germline, CDR1 is SGHDN and CDR2 FVKESK. There are 10 residues in the CDR3. For the CDR3, the DNA is TGTGCCAGCATTAGGTTCGGGGAGTTCTTC. It yields the protein CASIRFGEFF.

V gene TRBV6-5 combines with J gene TRBJ1-6, with D unresolved. V was trimmed by 6 bases and J by 9 bases, leaving 9 bases between them. In germline, CDR1 is MNHEY, CDR2 SVGAGI. The CDR3 runs 12 residues. CDR3 nucleotide sequence: TGTGCCAGCAGCCAGACCGGTTCACCCCTCCACTTT. Amino acid sequence: CASSQTGSPLHF.

This clone was observed a single time. J is TRBJ2-7 and V is TRBV29-1; D remains unclear. Germline assignment: CDR1 SQVTM and CDR2 ANQGSEA. The CDR3 is 13 amino acids. The V end lost 3 bases, the J end lost 0 bases, and 9 bases lay between the germline ends. CDR3 in DNA: TGCAGCGTTGAGACATCGATCTCCTACGAGCAGTACTTC. Protein product: CSVETSISYEQYF.

The V and J genes are TRBV19 and TRBJ1-5, with 9 bases matching TRBD1. The CDR3 length is 16 residues. J gave up 2 bases and V 5 bases, and 7 bases lay outside the gene matches. Germline assignment: CDR1 LNHDA and CDR2 SQIVND (reference sequence). As DNA, the CDR3 is TGTGCCAGTAGTGCGCTGGACAGGGGAGGCAATCAGCCCCAGCATTTT. Its protein product is CASSALDRGGNQPQHF.

The V call is TRBV3-1 (or the pseudogene TRBV3-2), the J call TRBJ1-4; 9 bases line up with TRBD1. The germline V gene encodes CDR1 LGHDT and CDR2 YNNKEL (reference sequence). The CDR3 extends over 14 amino acids. The trim removed 4 bases at V and 8 bases at J, leaving 5 bases unmatched. CDR3 amino acids: CASSPWDRAEKLFF. CDR3 DNA: TGTGCCAGCAGCCCCTGGGACAGGGCGGAAAAACTGTTTTTT.

The CDR3 region is CASSLQTTINPLHF. CDR3 DNA sequence: TGTGCCAGCAGCCTCCAAACGACCATCAATCCCCTCCACTTT. This rearrangement joins TRBV2 to TRBJ1-6; D not certain. V was clipped by 6 bases and J by 13 bases, with 19 bases between them. CDR1 is SNHLY and CDR2 is FYNNEI in the germline V gene. This CDR3 comprises 14 residues.

This rearrangement joins TRBV9 to TRBJ1-1, with 8 nucleotides matching TRBD1. The CDR3 spans 15 residues. Trimming cost V 0 bases and J 4 bases; bases outside gene matches: 5. CDR1 is SGDLS and CDR2 is YYNGEE in the germline V gene. In nucleotides, the CDR3 is TGTGCCAGCAGCGTAGACGGCCAGGGGGCCACTGAAGCTTTCTTT. Its protein product is CASSVDGQGATEAFF.

The chain links TRBV7-2 to TRBJ1-5; D perhaps matches TRBD1 (6 bases). V was cut by 5 bases and J by 5 bases, with 16 bases left in between. Germline V lookup: CDR1 SGHTA, CDR2 FQGNSA. The length of the CDR3 is 15 residues. This CDR3 reads CASSGQTGNHQPQHF. CDR3 coding DNA: TGTGCCAGCAGCGGACAAACAGGGAACCATCAGCCCCAGCATTTT.